The present T cell receptor beta chain was sequenced within a study of blood T cell repertoires in COVID-19. Study summary: Some COVID-19 samples were acute and others convalescent; all came from the United States, Italy and Spain.

Clones were read by immunoSEQ multiplex PCR, and TCRdb kept only the in-frame ones, dropping some. The sample lists around 300,000 clones, 90% occurring once. CDR1 and CDR2 (germline): SGHRS, YFSETQ. Trimming removed 4 bases from V and 2 bases from J; junction bases left unmatched: 8. The CDR3 runs to 15 residues. Specimen: peripheral blood. This chain links TRBV5-1 with TRBJ2-7; TRBD1 aligns across 8 bases. The receptor comes from a woman aged 40 to 55 with COVID-19, enrolled during active disease. In DNA form, the CDR3 reads TGCGCCAGCAGCCACACCGGGACAGGCGCCTACGAGCAGTACTTC. Residues: CASSHTGTGAYEQYF.